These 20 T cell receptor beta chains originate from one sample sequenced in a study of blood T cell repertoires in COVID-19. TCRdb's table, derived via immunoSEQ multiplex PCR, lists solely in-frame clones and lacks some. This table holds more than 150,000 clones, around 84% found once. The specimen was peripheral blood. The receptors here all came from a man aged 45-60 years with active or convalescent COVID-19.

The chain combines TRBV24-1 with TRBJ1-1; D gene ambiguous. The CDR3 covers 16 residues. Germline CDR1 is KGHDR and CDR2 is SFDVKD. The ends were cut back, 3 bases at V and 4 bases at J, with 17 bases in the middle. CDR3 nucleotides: TGTGCCACCAGTGATGCCCGACTCTCAACCGGCACTGAAGCTTTCTTT. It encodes CATSDARLSTGTEAFF.

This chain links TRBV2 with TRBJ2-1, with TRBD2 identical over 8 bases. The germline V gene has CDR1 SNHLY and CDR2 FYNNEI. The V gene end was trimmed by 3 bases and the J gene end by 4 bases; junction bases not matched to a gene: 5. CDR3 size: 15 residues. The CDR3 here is CASSDGGGLYNEQFF. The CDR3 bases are TGTGCCAGCAGTGATGGCGGGGGGCTATACAATGAGCAGTTCTTC.

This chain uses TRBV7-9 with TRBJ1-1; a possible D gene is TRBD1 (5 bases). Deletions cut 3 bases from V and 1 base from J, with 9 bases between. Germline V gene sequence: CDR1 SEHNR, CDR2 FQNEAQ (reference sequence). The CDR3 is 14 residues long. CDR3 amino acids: CASSLRGRNTEAFF. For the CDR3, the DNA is TGTGCCAGCAGCTTGCGGGGCCGGAACACTGAAGCTTTCTTT.

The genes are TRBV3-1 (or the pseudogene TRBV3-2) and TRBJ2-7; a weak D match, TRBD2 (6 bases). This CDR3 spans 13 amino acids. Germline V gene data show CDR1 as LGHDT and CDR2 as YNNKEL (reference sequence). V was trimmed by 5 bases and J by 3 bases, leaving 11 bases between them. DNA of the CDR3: TGTGCCAGCAGCTACGGGAGCCACTACGAGCAGTACTTC. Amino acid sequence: CASSYGSHYEQYF.

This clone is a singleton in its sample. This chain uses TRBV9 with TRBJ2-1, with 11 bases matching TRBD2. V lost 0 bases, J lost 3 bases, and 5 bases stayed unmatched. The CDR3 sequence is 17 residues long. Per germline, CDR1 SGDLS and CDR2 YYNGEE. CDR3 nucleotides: TGTGCCAGCAGCGTAGGGTCTAGCGGGGGGTTCTACAATGAGCAGTTCTTC. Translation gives CASSVGSSGGFYNEQFF.

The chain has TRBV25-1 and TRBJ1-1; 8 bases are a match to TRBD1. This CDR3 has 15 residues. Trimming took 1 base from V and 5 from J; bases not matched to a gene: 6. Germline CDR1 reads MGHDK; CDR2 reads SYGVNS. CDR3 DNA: TGTGCCAGCAGTGAATCTGACAGGGGAGGGACTGAAGCTTTCTTT. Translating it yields CASSESDRGGTEAFF.

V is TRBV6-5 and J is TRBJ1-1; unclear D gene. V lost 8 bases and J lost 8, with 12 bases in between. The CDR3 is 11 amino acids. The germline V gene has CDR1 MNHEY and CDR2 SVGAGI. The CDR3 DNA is TGTGCCAGCGGTTGGGCAGAAGAAGCTTTCTTT. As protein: CASGWAEEAFF.

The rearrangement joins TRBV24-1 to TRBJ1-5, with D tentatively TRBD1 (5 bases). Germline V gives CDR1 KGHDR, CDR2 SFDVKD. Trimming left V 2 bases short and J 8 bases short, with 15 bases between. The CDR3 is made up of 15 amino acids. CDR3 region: CATSDSGGGLEPQHF. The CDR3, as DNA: TGTGCCACCAGTGATTCCGGGGGGGGTTTGGAGCCCCAGCATTTT.

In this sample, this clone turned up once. This CDR3 reads CASSLDLESVTQYF. CDR3 nucleotides: TGTGCCAGCAGTCTAGACCTGGAGTCAGTTACGCAGTATTTT. The V call is TRBV6-5, the J call TRBJ2-3; D is ambiguous. The germline CDR1 and CDR2 sequences are MNHEY and SVGAGI. The CDR3 extends over 14 amino acids. The V gene lost 5 bases and the J gene lost 8 bases, with 17 bases spanning the gap.

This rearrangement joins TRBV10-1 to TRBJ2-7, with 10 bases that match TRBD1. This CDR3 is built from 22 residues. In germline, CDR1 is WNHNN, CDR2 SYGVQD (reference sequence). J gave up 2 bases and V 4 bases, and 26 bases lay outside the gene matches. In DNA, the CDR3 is TGCGCCAGCAGTGGCTCTACCATAGACCCGCCGGGACAGGGGATCGGGCCCTACGAGCAGTACTTC. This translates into CASSGSTIDPPGQGIGPYEQYF.

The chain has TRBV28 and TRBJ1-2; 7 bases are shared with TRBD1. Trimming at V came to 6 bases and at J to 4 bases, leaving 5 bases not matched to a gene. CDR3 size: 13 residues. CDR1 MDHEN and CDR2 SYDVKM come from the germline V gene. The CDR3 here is CASSPDRTYGYTF. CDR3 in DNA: TGTGCCAGCAGCCCGGACAGGACCTATGGCTACACCTTC.

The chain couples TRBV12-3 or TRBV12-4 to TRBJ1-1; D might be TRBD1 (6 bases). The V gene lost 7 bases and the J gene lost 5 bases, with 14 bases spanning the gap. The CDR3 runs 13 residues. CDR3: CASNQKGGTEAFF. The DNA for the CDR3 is TGTGCCAGCAACCAAAAGGGGGGGACTGAAGCTTTCTTT.

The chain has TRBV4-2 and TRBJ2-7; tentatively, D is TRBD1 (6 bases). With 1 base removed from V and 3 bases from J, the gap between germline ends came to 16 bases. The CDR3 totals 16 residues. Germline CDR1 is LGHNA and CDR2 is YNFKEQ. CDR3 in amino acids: CASSQVTRQGFYEQYF. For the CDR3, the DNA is TGTGCCAGCAGCCAAGTGACTCGCCAGGGGTTCTACGAGCAGTACTTC.

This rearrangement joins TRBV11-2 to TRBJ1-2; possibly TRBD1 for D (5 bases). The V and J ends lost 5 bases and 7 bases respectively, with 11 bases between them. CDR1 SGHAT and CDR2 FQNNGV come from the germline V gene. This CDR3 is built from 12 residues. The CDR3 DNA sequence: TGTGCCAGCAGCCCCGGGACTTTTGGCTACACCTTC. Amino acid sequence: CASSPGTFGYTF.

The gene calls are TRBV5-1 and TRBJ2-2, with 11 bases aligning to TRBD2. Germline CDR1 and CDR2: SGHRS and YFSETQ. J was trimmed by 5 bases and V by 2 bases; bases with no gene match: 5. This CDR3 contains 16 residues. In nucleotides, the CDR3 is TGCGCCAGCAGCTTACTAGCGGGAGAGGGGACCGGGGAGCTGTTTTTT. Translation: CASSLLAGEGTGELFF.

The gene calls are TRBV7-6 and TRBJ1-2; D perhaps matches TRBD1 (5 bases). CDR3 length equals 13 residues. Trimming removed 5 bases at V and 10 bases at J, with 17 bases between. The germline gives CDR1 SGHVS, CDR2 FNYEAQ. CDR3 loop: CASSPGKGRLYTF. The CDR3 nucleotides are TGTGCCAGCAGCCCAGGGAAGGGCAGGCTCTACACCTTC.

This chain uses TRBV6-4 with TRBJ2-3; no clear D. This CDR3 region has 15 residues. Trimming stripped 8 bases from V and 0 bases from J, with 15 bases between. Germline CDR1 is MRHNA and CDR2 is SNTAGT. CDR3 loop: CASALGCNSTDTQYF. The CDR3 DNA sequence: TGTGCCAGCGCCTTGGGCTGCAATAGCACAGATACGCAGTATTTT.

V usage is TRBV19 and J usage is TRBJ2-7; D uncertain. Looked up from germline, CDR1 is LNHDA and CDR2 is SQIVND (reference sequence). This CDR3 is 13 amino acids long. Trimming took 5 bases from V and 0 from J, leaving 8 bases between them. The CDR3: CASSSSYSYEQYF. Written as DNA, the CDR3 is TGTGCCAGTAGTTCCTCGTACTCCTACGAGCAGTACTTC.

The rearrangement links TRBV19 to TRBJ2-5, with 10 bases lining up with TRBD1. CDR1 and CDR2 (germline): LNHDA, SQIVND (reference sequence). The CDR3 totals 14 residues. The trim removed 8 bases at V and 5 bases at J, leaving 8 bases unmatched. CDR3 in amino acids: CASSGTGVSETQYF. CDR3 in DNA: TGTGCCAGTTCCGGGACAGGGGTTTCGGAGACCCAGTACTTC.

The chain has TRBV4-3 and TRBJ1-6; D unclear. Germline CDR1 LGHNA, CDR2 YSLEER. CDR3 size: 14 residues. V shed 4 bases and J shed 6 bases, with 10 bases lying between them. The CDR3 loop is CASSLADRNSPLHF. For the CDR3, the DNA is TGCGCCAGCAGCCTAGCGGACCGTAATTCACCCCTCCACTTT.